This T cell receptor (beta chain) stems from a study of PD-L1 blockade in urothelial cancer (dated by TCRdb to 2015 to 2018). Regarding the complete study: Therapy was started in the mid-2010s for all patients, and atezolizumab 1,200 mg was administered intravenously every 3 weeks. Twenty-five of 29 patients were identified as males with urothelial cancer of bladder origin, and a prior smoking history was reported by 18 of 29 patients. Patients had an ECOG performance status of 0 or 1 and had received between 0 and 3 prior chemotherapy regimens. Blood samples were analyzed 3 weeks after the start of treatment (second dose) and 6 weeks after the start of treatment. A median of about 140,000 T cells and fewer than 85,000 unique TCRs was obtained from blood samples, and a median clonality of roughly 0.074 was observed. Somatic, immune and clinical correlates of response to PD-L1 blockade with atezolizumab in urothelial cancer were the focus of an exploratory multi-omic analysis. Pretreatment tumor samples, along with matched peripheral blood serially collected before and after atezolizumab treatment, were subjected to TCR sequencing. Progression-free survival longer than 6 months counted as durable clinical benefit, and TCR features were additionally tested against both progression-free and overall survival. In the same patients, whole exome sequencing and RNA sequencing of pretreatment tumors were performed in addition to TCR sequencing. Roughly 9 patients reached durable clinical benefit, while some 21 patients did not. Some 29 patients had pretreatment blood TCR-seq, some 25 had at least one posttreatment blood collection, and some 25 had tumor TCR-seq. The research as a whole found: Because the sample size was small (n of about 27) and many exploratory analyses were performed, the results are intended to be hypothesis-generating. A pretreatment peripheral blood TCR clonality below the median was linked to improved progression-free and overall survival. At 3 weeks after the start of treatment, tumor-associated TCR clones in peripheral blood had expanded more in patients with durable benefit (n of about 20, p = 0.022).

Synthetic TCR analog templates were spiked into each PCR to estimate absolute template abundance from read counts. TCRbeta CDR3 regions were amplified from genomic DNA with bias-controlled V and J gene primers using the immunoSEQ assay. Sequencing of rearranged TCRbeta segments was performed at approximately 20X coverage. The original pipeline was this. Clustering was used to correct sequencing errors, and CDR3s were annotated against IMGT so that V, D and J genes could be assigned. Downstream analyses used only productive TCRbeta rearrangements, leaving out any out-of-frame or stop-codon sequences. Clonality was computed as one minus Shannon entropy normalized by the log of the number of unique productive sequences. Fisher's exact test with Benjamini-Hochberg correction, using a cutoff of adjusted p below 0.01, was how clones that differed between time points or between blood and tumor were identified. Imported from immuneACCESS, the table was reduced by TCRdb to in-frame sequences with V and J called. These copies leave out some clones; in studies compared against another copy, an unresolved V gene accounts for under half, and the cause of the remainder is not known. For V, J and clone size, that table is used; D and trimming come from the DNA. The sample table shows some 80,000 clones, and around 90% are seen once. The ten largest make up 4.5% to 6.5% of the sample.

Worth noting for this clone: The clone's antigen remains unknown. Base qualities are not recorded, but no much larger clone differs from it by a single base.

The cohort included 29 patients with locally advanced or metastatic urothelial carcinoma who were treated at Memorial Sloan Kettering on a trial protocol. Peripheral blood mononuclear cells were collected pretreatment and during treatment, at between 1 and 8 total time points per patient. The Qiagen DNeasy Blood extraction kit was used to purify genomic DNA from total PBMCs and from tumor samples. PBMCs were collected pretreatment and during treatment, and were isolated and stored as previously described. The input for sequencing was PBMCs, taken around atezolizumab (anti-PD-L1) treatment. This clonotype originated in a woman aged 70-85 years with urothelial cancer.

At the DNA level, the sequence is TGCGCCAGCAGCCAAGATCCTTCTCCCTCCTACAATGAGCAGTTCTTC. This yields the protein CASSQDPSPSYNEQFF. The rearrangement joined TRBV4-1 to TRBJ2-1, with the D segment identity uncertain. The CDR3 sequence holds 16 residues, the cysteine and phenylalanine included. The CDR3 DNA has 48 bases and is translated from base 1. CDR1 and CDR2 (MGHRA, YSYEKL) derive from the germline V gene. Between the V and J ends, shortened by 0 bases and 0 bases respectively, the junction contains 9 bases.